The 12 T cell receptor beta chains presented below share a single source sample, sequenced in a study of response to subunit inactivated influenza vaccine (dated by TCRdb to about 2018). The method was RT-PCR. Sequencing took place on an Illumina HiSeq 2500. Using fastp trimming at Q25 and MiXCR clonotype assembly, TCRdb reanalyzed the public sequencing data and kept in-frame beta chains. A single entry per CDR3 protein holds the most common genes and DNA from its merged rows. A total of 450,000 to 600,000 distinct CDR3 sequences appear in this sample, 6.5% to 8% of them only once. Together, the top ten hold roughly 13% of the sample. The source material was PBMCs from blood, sampled around 2 years after vaccination. These TCRs come from a man in his fifties or sixties who received an inactivated influenza vaccine. Donor details come from another sample of the same person, matched by shared clones.

This clonotype was detected only a few times. The rearrangement links TRBV29-1 to TRBJ2-3, with 9 bases fitting TRBD2. Trimming took 6 bases from V and 2 from J; bases not matched to a gene: 9. The CDR3 covers 15 residues. In germline, CDR1 is SQVTM, CDR2 ANQGSEA. The CDR3 region has the DNA TGCAGCGTCCCCTCGACTAGCGGATACACAGATACGCAGTATTTT. This sequence encodes CSVPSTSGYTDTQYF.

This clonotype was recorded at least ten times. This rearrangement joins TRBV6-2 or TRBV6-3 to TRBJ2-2; a weak D match, TRBD2 (6 bases). This CDR3 has 18 residues. Germline CDR1 reads MNHEY; CDR2 reads SVGEGT. V lost 0 bases to trimming and J lost 0 bases, with 14 bases between them. In nucleotides, the CDR3 is TGTGCCAGCAGTTACTCGGGCCCGGGACTCTCGAACACCGGGGAGCTGTTTTTT. Its protein product is CASSYSGPGLSNTGELFF.

In this sample, this clonotype turned up a few times. The chain couples TRBV18 to TRBJ2-2; 8 bases map to TRBD1. The CDR3 covers 16 residues. Trimming at V came to 1 base and at J to 4 bases, leaving 5 bases not matched to a gene. The germline V gene encodes CDR1 KGHSH and CDR2 LQKENI. CDR3 DNA: TGTGCCAGCTCACCACGAGGGACAGGTGCCACCGGGGAGCTGTTTTTT. Its translation: CASSPRGTGATGELFF.

Ten or more counts support this clonotype. The V gene is TRBV12-3 or TRBV12-4, the J gene TRBJ2-7; D unclear. The CDR3 covers 13 residues. The V end lost 6 bases, the J end lost 0 bases, and 9 bases lay between the germline ends. The CDR3 nucleotides read TGTGCCAGCAGCTTTACTGGCTCCTACGAGCAGTACTTC. As protein: CASSFTGSYEQYF.

This clonotype has a handful of counts. The chain couples TRBV7-6 to TRBJ2-5; tentative D call: TRBD2 (5 bases). V lost 4 bases to trimming and J lost 7 bases, with 19 bases between them. This CDR3 has 15 residues. CDR1 SGHVS and CDR2 FNYEAQ come from the germline V gene. The CDR3 bases are TGTGCCAGCAGCTCTAGTGTTGTGAAGGAGGTGACCCAGTACTTC. As protein: CASSSSVVKEVTQYF.

This clonotype was observed at least ten times. This rearrangement joins TRBV6-1 to TRBJ2-4, with TRBD1 as a possible D gene (6 bases). The CDR3 spans 13 residues. With 5 bases removed from V and 9 bases from J, the gap between germline ends came to 14 bases. The germline gives CDR1 MNHNS, CDR2 SASEGT. CDR3 sequence reads: CASSQTGSGIQYF. The CDR3 region has the DNA TGTGCCAGCAGTCAAACAGGGTCCGGCATTCAGTACTTC.

This clonotype was seen repeatedly, ten times or more. The chain links TRBV5-1 to TRBJ2-4, with 11 nucleotides matching TRBD2. This CDR3 comprises 15 residues. Germline V gene data show CDR1 as SGHRS and CDR2 as YFSETQ. With 4 bases clipped from V and 7 bases from J, the junction kept 7 bases outside the gene matches. CDR3 coding DNA: TGCGCCAGCAGCCCACCCTCTAGCGGGGGGAACATTCAGTACTTC. This gives the protein CASSPPSSGGNIQYF.

This clonotype has a handful of counts. The chain combines TRBV20-1 with TRBJ2-7; TRBD2 aligns across 8 bases. The CDR3 sequence is 14 residues long. Germline V gene sequence: CDR1 DFQATT, CDR2 SNEGSKA (reference sequence). V dropped 0 bases and J dropped 2; count of bases not matched to a gene: 3. CDR3 DNA: TGCAGTGCTAGAGAAAGAGCGGGGGCCTACGAGCAGTACTTC. Protein: CSARERAGAYEQYF.

CDR3 residues: CAISGEGSVYNEQFF. DNA of the CDR3: TGTGCCATCAGTGGAGAGGGCTCCGTCTACAATGAGCAGTTCTTC. This sequence joins TRBV10-3 and TRBJ2-1; D is possibly TRBD2 (5 bases). V dropped 4 bases and J dropped 3 bases, with 13 bases sitting between them. Germline V gene data show CDR1 as ENHRY and CDR2 as SYGVKD. The CDR3 extends over 15 amino acids.

The table lists this clonotype with a few counts. The genes are TRBV5-1 and TRBJ1-5; 9 bases line up with TRBD1. The CDR3 length is 17 residues. Looked up from germline, CDR1 is SGHRS and CDR2 is YFSETQ. V dropped 0 bases and J dropped 0; count of bases not matched to a gene: 4. The CDR3, as DNA: TGCGCCAGCAGCTTGGGTCCGGGACAGGGTAGCAATCAGCCCCAGCATTTT. It yields the protein CASSLGPGQGSNQPQHF.

Many counts were recorded for this clonotype. The genes are TRBV7-9 and TRBJ2-1, with 12 positions matching TRBD2. The CDR3 extends over 16 amino acids. Per germline, CDR1 SEHNR and CDR2 FQNEAQ (reference sequence). V lost 4 bases, J lost 2 bases, and 3 bases stayed unmatched. In nucleotides, the CDR3 is TGTGCCAGCAGCTCGCGACTAGCGGGGGCCTACAATGAGCAGTTCTTC. Translation: CASSSRLAGAYNEQFF.

This clonotype was observed a handful of times. The chain recombines TRBV5-1 with TRBJ1-1; a weak D match, TRBD1 (6 bases). This CDR3 is built from 14 residues. Germline values: CDR1 SGHRS, CDR2 YFSETQ. Trimming took off 4 bases at V and 2 bases at J, with 12 bases between the two ends. CDR3 DNA: TGCGCCAGCAGCACGGGACAAAAAAACACTGAAGCTTTCTTT. Its protein product is CASSTGQKNTEAFF.